This T cell receptor (beta chain) appears in the sequencing data of a study of spatial heterogeneity in lung cancer. Whole-study context: As counted in raw reads, each unique TCR and UMI combination appeared more than ten times on average.

V lost 0 bases to trimming and J lost 0 bases, with 6 bases between them. The CDR3 has 16 amino acids. The germline V gene has CDR1 SGHTA and CDR2 FQGNSA. The time point here: sample taken at primary tumor resection. The study sequenced unsorted whole RNA from tumor, nontumor lung or frozen PBMC. The roughly 66 donors had untreated early-stage non-small cell lung cancer. TCRdb fed the 5' RACE reads into MiXCR, producing one record per CDR3 protein. In the table there are about 85,000 distinct CDR3 sequences, approximately 18% of which are singletons. J is TRBJ2-6 and V is TRBV7-2; D remains unclear. The receptor was derived from a male donor with early-stage non-small cell lung cancer. This material consisted of PBMCs, taken at surgery. CDR3 sequence reads: CASSLAWSSGANVLTF. As DNA, the CDR3 is TGTGCCAGCAGCTTAGCGTGGAGCTCTGGGGCCAACGTCCTGACTTTC.